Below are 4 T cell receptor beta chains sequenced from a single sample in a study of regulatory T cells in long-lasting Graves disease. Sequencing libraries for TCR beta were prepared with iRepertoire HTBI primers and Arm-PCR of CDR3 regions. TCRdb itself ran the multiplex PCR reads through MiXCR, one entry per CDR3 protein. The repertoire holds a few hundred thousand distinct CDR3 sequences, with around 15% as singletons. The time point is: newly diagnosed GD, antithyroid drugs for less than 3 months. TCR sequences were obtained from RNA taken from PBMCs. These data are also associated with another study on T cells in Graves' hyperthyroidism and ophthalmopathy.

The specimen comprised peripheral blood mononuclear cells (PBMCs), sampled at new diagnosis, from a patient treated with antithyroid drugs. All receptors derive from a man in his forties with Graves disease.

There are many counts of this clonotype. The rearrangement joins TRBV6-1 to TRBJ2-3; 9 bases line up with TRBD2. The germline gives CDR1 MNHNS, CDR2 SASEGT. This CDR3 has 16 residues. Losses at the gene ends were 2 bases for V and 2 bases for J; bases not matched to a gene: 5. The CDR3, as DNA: TGTGCCAGCAGTGAAATAGCGGGGGCCTACACAGATACGCAGTATTTT. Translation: CASSEIAGAYTDTQYF.

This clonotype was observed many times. This chain's CDR3 is CASSETRAEQYF. The CDR3 DNA sequence: TGTGCCAGCAGTGAGACCCGCGCCGAGCAGTACTTC. J is TRBJ2-7 and V is TRBV2, with D hard to call. The CDR3 runs to 12 residues. Germline V gene data show CDR1 as SNHLY and CDR2 as FYNNEI. Trimming removed 3 bases at V and 6 bases at J, with 9 bases between.

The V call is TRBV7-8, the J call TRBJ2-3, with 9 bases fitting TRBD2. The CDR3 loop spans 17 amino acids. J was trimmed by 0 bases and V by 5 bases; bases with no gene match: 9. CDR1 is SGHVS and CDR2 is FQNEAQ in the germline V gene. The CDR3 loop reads CASSEAGGSTSTDTQYF. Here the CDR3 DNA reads TGTGCCAGCAGCGAAGCGGGGGGTTCGACTAGCACAGATACGCAGTATTTT.

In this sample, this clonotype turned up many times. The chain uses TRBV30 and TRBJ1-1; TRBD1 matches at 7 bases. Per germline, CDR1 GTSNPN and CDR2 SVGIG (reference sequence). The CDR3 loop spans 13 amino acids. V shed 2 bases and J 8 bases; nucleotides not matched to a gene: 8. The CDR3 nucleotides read TGTGCCTGGAGTTTTCCAGACAGGGCCGAAGCTTTCTTT. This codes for CAWSFPDRAEAFF.